A single sample gave rise to the 10 T cell receptor beta chains below, sequenced in a study of blood T cell repertoires in COVID-19. TCRdb's copy holds only in-frame clones and misses some; the assay was immunoSEQ multiplex PCR. The table lists tens of thousands of clones, 88% of them singletons. The specimen was peripheral blood. The receptors originated from a woman aged 60-70 years with COVID-19, enrolled during active disease.

This chain connects TRBV2 to TRBJ2-1, with 12 nucleotides matching TRBD2. The CDR3 has 17 amino acids. Germline V gives CDR1 SNHLY, CDR2 FYNNEI. J was trimmed by 6 bases and V by 6 bases; bases with no gene match: 12. CDR3 sequence reads: CASSTTPSTSGSNEQFF. CDR3 DNA sequence: TGTGCCAGCAGCACAACTCCGTCGACTAGCGGGAGCAATGAGCAGTTCTTC.

The rearrangement joins TRBV4-3 to TRBJ2-7, with a weak D call TRBD2 (7 bases). The V end was cut by 1 base, the J end by 2 bases, with 12 bases between. CDR1 LGHNA and CDR2 YSLEER come from the germline V gene. This CDR3 is built from 15 residues. CDR3 loop: CASSQGEGGAYEQYF. In nucleotides, the CDR3 is TGCGCCAGCAGCCAAGGGGAAGGGGGGGCCTACGAGCAGTACTTC.

This clone was seen once. V usage is TRBV5-6 and J usage is TRBJ2-1; TRBD1 aligns across 7 bases. The CDR3 is made up of 15 amino acids. CDR1 is SGHDT, CDR2 YYEEEE, per germline. Trimming took 4 bases from V and 4 from J; bases not matched to a gene: 8. DNA for the CDR3: TGTGCCAGCAGCCCGGTGGTGACAGGGTACAATGAGCAGTTCTTC. Amino acids: CASSPVVTGYNEQFF. The full variable domain, with the rest looked up from reference TRBV5-6 and TRBJ2-1, is DAGVTQSPTHLIKTRGQQVTLRCSPKSGHDTVSWYQQALGQGPQFIFQYYEEEERQRGNFPDRFSGHQFPNYSSELNVNALLLGDSALYLCASSPVVTGYNEQFFGPGTRLTVL.

The CDR3: CASSQDRLSGAGEYNEQFF. In nucleotides, the CDR3 is TGTGCCAGCAGCCAAGATAGGTTATCAGGAGCGGGGGAGTACAATGAGCAGTTCTTC. The chain couples TRBV3-1 (or the pseudogene TRBV3-2) to TRBJ2-1, with TRBD2 matching 8 bases. The CDR3 sequence is 19 residues long. Looked up from germline, CDR1 is LGHDT and CDR2 is YNNKEL (reference sequence). The J segment lost 4 bases and the V segment lost 0 bases, leaving 14 bases of the junction unmatched.

The J gene is TRBJ1-3, the V gene TRBV4-1; no clear D. This CDR3 comprises 14 residues. Trimming shortened V by 1 base and J by 1 base, and 5 bases separated the two germline ends. Per germline, CDR1 MGHRA and CDR2 YSYEKL. The CDR3 loop is CASSQGSSGNTIYF. The CDR3 bases are TGCGCCAGCAGCCAAGGTAGTTCTGGAAACACCATATATTTT.

The rearrangement uses TRBV2 and TRBJ1-1; possibly TRBD1 for D (6 bases). Trimming shortened V by 4 bases and J by 2 bases, and 11 bases separated the two germline ends. CDR1 and CDR2 (germline): SNHLY, FYNNEI. This CDR3 has 14 amino acids. CDR3 sequence (DNA): TGTGCCAGCAGTGTTGTGGGGGCAAACACTGAAGCTTTCTTT. Its translation is CASSVVGANTEAFF.

The chain employs TRBV4-3 and TRBJ1-2; possible D gene TRBD1, 5 bases. Per the germline V gene, CDR1 is LGHNA and CDR2 is YSLEER. The V end was cut by 0 bases, the J end by 4 bases, with 12 bases between. The CDR3 is 15 residues long. This CDR3 is CASSQETEPIYGYTF. The CDR3 bases are TGCGCCAGCAGCCAAGAGACAGAGCCAATCTATGGCTACACCTTC.

The gene calls are TRBV4-3 and TRBJ1-1; 10 bases line up with TRBD1. V dropped 2 bases and J dropped 5; count of bases not matched to a gene: 8. Germline V gene data show CDR1 as LGHNA and CDR2 as YSLEER. This CDR3 has 16 amino acids. CDR3 coding DNA: TGCGCCAGCAGCCAACGACAGGGGGCGGAGGATACTGAAGCTTTCTTT. Amino acid sequence: CASSQRQGAEDTEAFF.

This rearrangement joins TRBV4-2 to TRBJ1-6; D unresolved. The CDR3 totals 14 residues. The germline gives CDR1 LGHNA, CDR2 YNFKEQ. V gave up 0 bases and J gave up 6 bases, with 6 bases separating them. In nucleotides, the CDR3 is TGTGCCAGCAGCCAAGAGGAGTTTAATTCACCCCTCCACTTT. The encoded protein is CASSQEEFNSPLHF.

V usage is TRBV27 and J usage is TRBJ2-7; maybe TRBD1 (5 bases). This CDR3 contains 15 residues. V was cut by 2 bases and J by 2 bases, with 13 bases left in between. Germline CDR1 and CDR2: MNHEY and SMNVEV (reference sequence). CDR3 amino acids: CASSLVALGPYEQYF. CDR3 nucleotides: TGTGCCAGCAGTTTAGTGGCTCTGGGGCCCTACGAGCAGTACTTC.